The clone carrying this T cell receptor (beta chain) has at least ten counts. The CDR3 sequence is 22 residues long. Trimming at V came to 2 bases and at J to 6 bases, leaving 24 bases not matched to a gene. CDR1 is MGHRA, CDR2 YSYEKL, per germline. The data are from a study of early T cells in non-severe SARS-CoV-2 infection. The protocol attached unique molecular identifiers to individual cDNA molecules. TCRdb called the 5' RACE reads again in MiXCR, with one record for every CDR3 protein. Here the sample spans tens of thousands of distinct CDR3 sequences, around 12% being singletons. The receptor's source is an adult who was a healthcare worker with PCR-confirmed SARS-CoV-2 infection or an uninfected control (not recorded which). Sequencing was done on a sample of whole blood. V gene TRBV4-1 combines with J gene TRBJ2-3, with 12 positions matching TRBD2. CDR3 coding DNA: TGCGCCAGCAGCCAACCTGGGGGGACTAGCGGGCGCCCGAGCCCTGAATTGGATACGCAGTATTTT. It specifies CASSQPGGTSGRPSPELDTQYF.